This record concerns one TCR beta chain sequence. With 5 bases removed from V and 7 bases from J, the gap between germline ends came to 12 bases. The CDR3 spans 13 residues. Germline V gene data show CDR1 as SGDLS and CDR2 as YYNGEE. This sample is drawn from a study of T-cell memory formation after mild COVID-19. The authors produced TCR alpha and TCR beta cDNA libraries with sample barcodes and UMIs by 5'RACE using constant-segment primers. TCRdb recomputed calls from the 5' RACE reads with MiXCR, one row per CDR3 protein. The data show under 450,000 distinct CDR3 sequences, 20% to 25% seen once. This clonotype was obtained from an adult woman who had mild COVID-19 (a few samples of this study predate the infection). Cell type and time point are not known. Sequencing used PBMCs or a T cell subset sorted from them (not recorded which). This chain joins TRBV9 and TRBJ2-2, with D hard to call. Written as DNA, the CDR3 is TGTGCCAGCAGGGCCCCAGGTGGCGGGGAGCTGTTTTTT. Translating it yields CASRAPGGGELFF.